This T cell receptor beta chain originates from a study of cytomegalovirus exposure and HLA in healthy donors. For the study at large: Assignment to the Caucasian-associated ancestry cluster applied to approximately 79% of the approximately 400 genotyped donors. The study, taken as a whole, reports: The study carried out a later analysis of TCR beta sequences. It associated around 17,000 of them with specific HLA alleles at a false discovery rate of 0.05.

The PCR contained 60 Vbeta and 13 Jbeta primers. Using immunoSEQ multiplex PCR, the repertoire was profiled, and TCRdb retains in-frame clones only, with some absent. The sample lists about 110,000 clones; 70% to 80% were seen once. V was trimmed by 3 bases and J by 4 bases, leaving 13 bases between them. Germline V gene data show CDR1 as MDHEN and CDR2 as SYDVKM. This CDR3 is 15 amino acids long. Note on this clone: The antigen is unknown.

The sequencing input was PBMCs. The clonotype was recovered from a female donor in good health and CMV-seronegative. The gene calls are TRBV28 and TRBJ1-5, with D maybe TRBD1 (5 bases). Here the CDR3 DNA reads TGTGCCAGCAGTTTGTGGGGCAGTCCAAATCAGCCCCAGCATTTT. Translating gives CASSLWGSPNQPQHF.